The sequence of this T cell receptor beta chain was determined in a study of blood T cells in healthy people across ages. On the study more broadly: About one barcoded TCR beta cDNA was captured per two T cells.

CDR1 and CDR2 (germline): SGDLS, YYNGEE. J gave up 2 bases and V 4 bases, and 21 bases lay outside the gene matches. The CDR3 runs to 19 residues. Next came a second PCR, run for about 7 to 12 cycles, which used a sample-barcoded 5' primer along with a J-beta primer mix. TCRdb called the 5' RACE reads again in MiXCR, with one record for every CDR3 protein. The sample yields about 1.5 million distinct CDR3 sequences, about 42% seen once. The sequence derives from a woman aged 18 to 35 in good health. The V call is TRBV9, the J call TRBJ2-7; the match to TRBD1 covers 7 bases. Sequencing input: blood. The CDR3 DNA is TGTGCCAGCAGCCCCCTCTATCAGTCGTTTAGGACAGGTACCTACGAGCAGTACTTC. This translates into CASSPLYQSFRTGTYEQYF.